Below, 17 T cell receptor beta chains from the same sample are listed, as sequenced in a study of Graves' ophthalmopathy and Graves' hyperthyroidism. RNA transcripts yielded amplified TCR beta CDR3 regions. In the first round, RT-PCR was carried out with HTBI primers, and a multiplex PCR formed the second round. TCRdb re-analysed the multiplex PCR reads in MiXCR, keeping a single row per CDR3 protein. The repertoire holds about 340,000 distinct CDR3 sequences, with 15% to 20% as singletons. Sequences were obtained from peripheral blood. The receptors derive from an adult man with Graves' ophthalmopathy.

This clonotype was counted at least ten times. CDR3 bases: TGTGCCAGCAGCCAAAGGCAGGGGCGGAGCACCGGGGAGCTGTTTTTT. Residues: CASSQRQGRSTGELFF. V usage is TRBV16 and J usage is TRBJ2-2; TRBD1 might be the D (6 bases). The CDR3 is 16 amino acids. V shed 2 bases and J shed 4 bases, with 14 bases lying between them. CDR1 and CDR2 (germline): KGHSY, FQNENV.

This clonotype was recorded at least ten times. DNA of the CDR3: TGTGCCAGCAGAATCCAGTGGGGGGCTGATGGCTACACCTTC. Its protein is CASRIQWGADGYTF. The V gene is TRBV6-5, the J gene TRBJ1-2, with a weak D call TRBD1 (6 bases). Trimming stripped 6 bases from V and 6 bases from J, with 17 bases between. The CDR3 is 14 amino acids. Germline V gene sequence: CDR1 MNHEY, CDR2 SVGAGI.

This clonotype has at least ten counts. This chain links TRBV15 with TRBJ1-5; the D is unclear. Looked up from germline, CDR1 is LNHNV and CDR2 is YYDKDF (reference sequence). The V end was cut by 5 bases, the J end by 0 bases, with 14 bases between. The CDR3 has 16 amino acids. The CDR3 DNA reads TGTGCCACCAGCCGCGGACGGACGAATAGCAATCAGCCCCAGCATTTT. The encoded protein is CATSRGRTNSNQPQHF.

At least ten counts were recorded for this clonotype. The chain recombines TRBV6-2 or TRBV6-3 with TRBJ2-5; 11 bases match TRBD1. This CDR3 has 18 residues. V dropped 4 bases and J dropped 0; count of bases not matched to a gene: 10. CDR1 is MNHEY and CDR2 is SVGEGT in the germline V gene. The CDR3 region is CASSSMMTGQGDQETQYF. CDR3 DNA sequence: TGTGCCAGCAGTTCTATGATGACGGGACAGGGGGACCAAGAGACCCAGTACTTC.

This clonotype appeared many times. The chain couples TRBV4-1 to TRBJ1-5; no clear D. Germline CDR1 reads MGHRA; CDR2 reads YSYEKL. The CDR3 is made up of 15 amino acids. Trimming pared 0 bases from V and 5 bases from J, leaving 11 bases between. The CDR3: CASSQDTWIDQPQHF. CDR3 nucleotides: TGCGCCAGCAGCCAAGATACATGGATCGATCAGCCCCAGCATTTT.

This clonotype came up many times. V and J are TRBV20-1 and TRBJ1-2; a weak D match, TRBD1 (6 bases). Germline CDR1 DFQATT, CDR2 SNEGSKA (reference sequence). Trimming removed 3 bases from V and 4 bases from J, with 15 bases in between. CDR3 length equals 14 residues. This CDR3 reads CSASGHRAVYGYTF. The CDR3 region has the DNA TGCAGTGCTAGCGGGCACAGGGCCGTCTATGGCTACACCTTC.

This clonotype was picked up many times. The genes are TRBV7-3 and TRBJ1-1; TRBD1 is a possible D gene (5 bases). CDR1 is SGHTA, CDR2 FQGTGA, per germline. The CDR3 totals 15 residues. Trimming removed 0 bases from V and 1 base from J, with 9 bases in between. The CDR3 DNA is TGTGCCAGCAGCTTAACTCGGGACCAGAACACTGAAGCTTTCTTT. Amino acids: CASSLTRDQNTEAFF.

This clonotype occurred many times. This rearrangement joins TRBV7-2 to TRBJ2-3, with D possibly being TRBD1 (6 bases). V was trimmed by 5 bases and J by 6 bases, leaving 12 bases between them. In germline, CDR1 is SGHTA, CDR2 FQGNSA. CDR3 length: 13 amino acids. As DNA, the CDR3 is TGTGCCAGCAGCGACAGGACATGGGATACGCAGTATTTT. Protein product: CASSDRTWDTQYF.

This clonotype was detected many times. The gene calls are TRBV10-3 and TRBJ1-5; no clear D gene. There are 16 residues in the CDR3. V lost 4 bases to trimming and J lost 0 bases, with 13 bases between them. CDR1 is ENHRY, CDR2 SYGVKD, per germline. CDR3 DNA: TGTGCCATCAGTGGAAGGGATAAGGATAGCAATCAGCCCCAGCATTTT. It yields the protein CAISGRDKDSNQPQHF.

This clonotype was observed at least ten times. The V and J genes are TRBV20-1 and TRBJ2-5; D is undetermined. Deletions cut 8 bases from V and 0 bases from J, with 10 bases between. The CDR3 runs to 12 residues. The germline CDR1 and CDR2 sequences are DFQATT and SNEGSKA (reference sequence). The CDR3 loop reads CSLTHHQETQYF. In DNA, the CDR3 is TGCAGTTTGACCCACCACCAAGAGACCCAGTACTTC.

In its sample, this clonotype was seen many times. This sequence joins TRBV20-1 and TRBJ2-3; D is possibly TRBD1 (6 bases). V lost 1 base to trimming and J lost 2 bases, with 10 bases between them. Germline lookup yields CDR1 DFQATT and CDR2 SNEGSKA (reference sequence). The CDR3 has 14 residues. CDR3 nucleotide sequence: TGCAGTGCTAGAGGAGGGGGTCCCACAGATACGCAGTATTTT. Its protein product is CSARGGGPTDTQYF.

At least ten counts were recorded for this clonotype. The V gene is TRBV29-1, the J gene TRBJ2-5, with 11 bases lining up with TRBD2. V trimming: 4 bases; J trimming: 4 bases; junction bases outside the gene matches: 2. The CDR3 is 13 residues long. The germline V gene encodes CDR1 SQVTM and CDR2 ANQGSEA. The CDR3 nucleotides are TGCAGCGTTGTACTAGCGGGAGCAGAGACCCAGTACTTC. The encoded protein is CSVVLAGAETQYF.

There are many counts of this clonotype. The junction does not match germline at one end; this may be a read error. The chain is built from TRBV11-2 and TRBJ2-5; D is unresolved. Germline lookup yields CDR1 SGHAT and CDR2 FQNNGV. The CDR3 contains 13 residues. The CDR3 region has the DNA TGTACCAGCAGCTTAGAGCGTGTGGAAACCCAGTACTTC. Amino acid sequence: CTSSLERVETQYF.

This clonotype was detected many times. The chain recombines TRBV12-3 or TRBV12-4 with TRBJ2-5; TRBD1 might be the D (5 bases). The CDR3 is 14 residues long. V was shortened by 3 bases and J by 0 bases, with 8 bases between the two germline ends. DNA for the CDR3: TGTGCCAGCAGTTTGGCGACAGACCAAGAGACCCAGTACTTC. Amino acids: CASSLATDQETQYF.

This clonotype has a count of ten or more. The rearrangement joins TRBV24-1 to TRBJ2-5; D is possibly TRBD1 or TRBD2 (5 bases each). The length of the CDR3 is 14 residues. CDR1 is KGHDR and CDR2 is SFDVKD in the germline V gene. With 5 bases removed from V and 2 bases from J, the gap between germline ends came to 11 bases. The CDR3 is CATSGGTDQETQYF. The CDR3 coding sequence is TGTGCCACCAGTGGAGGGACGGATCAAGAGACCCAGTACTTC.

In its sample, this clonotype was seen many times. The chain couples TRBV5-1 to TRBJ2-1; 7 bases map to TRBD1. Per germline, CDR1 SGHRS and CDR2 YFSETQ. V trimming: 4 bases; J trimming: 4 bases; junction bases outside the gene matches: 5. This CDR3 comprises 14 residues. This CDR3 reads CASSPSDRYNEQFF. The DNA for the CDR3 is TGCGCCAGCAGCCCCTCGGACAGGTACAATGAGCAGTTCTTC. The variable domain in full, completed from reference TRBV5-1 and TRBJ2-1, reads KAGVTQTPRYLIKTRGQQVTLSCSPISGHRSVSWYQQTPGQGLQFLFEYFSETQRNKGNFPGRFSGRQFSNSRSEMNVSTLELGDSALYLCASSPSDRYNEQFFGPGTRLTVL.

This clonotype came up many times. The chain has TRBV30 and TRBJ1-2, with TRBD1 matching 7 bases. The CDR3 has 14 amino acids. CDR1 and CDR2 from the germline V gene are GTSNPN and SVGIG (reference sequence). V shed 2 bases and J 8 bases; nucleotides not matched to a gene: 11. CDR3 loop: CAWSPGRGIGGYTF. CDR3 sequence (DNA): TGTGCCTGGAGTCCCGGCAGGGGGATAGGGGGCTACACCTTC.